The 24 T cell receptor beta chains reported below all come from one sample, sequenced in a study of spatial heterogeneity in lung cancer. Broader study findings: Counts that tracked tumor mutation counts were those of expanded intratumoral alpha and beta TCRs.

Time point specified: sample taken at primary tumor resection. No antigens are known for them. Via MiXCR, TCRdb re-called the 5' RACE reads, giving one row per CDR3 protein. Of hundreds of distinct CDR3 sequences in the sample, about 34% were seen once. The sample consisted of lung tumor tissue, taken at surgery. The receptor source for this set is a female donor with early-stage non-small cell lung cancer.

This clonotype is deemed large (0.1 to 1%). The rearrangement uses TRBV28 and TRBJ1-2; D gene ambiguous. The length of the CDR3 is 14 residues. The ends were cut back, 7 bases at V and 2 bases at J, with 14 bases in the middle. Germline values: CDR1 MDHEN, CDR2 SYDVKM. CDR3 coding DNA: TGTGCCAGCAAGGAGGGATCAAGCAACTATGGCTACACCTTC. Amino acid sequence: CASKEGSSNYGYTF.

This clonotype ranks as medium-sized. The chain links TRBV20-1 to TRBJ1-6; D gene uncertain. V lost 3 bases, J lost 10 bases, and 13 bases lay in between. The CDR3 has 13 residues. Per the germline V gene, CDR1 is DFQATT and CDR2 is SNEGSKA (reference sequence). The CDR3 coding sequence is TGCAGTGCTAGGACACGGATATTATCACCCCTCCACTTT. It encodes CSARTRILSPLHF.

Relative to its sample, this clonotype is medium-sized. This chain uses TRBV12-3 or TRBV12-4 with TRBJ2-1; perhaps TRBD2 as D (5 bases). CDR3 length: 12 amino acids. Trimming removed 4 bases from V and 12 bases from J, with 13 bases in between. CDR3 protein: CASSSLYRGQFF. The CDR3 DNA reads as TGTGCCAGCAGTTCGCTGTACCGGGGGCAGTTCTTC.

The chain is built from TRBV12-3 or TRBV12-4 and TRBJ2-1; 10 bases fit TRBD2. V was pared by 3 bases and J by 6 bases, with 5 bases of the junction left unmatched. The CDR3 is 15 amino acids. The CDR3 DNA is TGTGCCAGCAGTTTCAAAGCGGGAGGGGGCAATGAGCAGTTCTTC. Protein: CASSFKAGGGNEQFF.

This rearrangement joins TRBV6-6 to TRBJ2-2; 8 nucleotides align to TRBD2. V was pared by 2 bases and J by 0 bases, with 2 bases of the junction left unmatched. In germline, CDR1 is MNHNY, CDR2 SVGAGI (reference sequence). The CDR3 spans 16 residues. The CDR3: CASSYSGGPNTGELFF. Here the CDR3 DNA reads TGTGCCAGCAGTTACAGCGGGGGCCCGAACACCGGGGAGCTGTTTTTT.

The chain links TRBV5-1 to TRBJ2-2; D not resolved. Germline CDR1 SGHRS, CDR2 YFSETQ. The CDR3 spans 13 residues. V was cut by 2 bases and J by 4 bases, with 6 bases left in between. For the CDR3, the DNA is TGCGCCAGCAGCTTCGGTTTCACCGGGGAGCTGTTTTTT. Encoded protein: CASSFGFTGELFF.

The rearrangement joins TRBV12-3 or TRBV12-4 to TRBJ2-1; maybe TRBD2 (5 bases). The germline V and J ends were trimmed by 4 bases and 0 bases, with 10 bases remaining between them. This CDR3 comprises 15 residues. DNA for the CDR3: TGTGCCAGCAGTTCCAGCGGAGCCTCCTACAATGAGCAGTTCTTC. Protein: CASSSSGASYNEQFF.

The chain links TRBV24-1 to TRBJ2-5; TRBD1 agrees at 7 bases. The CDR3 has 13 residues. V lost 4 bases and J lost 4; bases outside the gene matches: 2. Germline V lookup: CDR1 KGHDR, CDR2 SFDVKD. The CDR3 spells CATSEGTVETQYF. The DNA of the CDR3 is TGTGCCACCAGTGAAGGGACAGTAGAGACCCAGTACTTC.

This clonotype counts as large. The genes are TRBV4-1 and TRBJ1-2; D is unclear. Trimming stripped 0 bases from V and 4 bases from J, with 12 bases between. Germline V gives CDR1 MGHRA, CDR2 YSYEKL. This CDR3 contains 15 residues. CDR3 residues: CASSQEERGFYGYTF. In DNA form, the CDR3 reads TGCGCCAGCAGCCAAGAGGAACGAGGATTCTATGGCTACACCTTC.

This clonotype is large (0.1 to 1%) by share. The chain links TRBV12-5 to TRBJ2-1; 10 bases are shared with TRBD2. Trimming removed 10 bases from V and 6 bases from J; junction bases left unmatched: 3. CDR1 is LGHNT, CDR2 FRNRAP, per germline. This CDR3 spans 12 amino acids. The CDR3 sequence is CATAGGPNEQFF. The CDR3 nucleotides are TGTGCTACAGCGGGAGGGCCCAATGAGCAGTTCTTC.

Judged by abundance, this clonotype is large (0.1 to 1%). This chain links TRBV28 with TRBJ1-5; D not resolved. Trimming stripped 6 bases from V and 9 bases from J, with 21 bases between. CDR3 length: 15 residues. CDR1 and CDR2 (germline): MDHEN, SYDVKM. The CDR3 DNA reads as TGTGCCAGCAGCGTTCTCGGACCGTCTTCCAGGCCCCAGCATTTT. This encodes CASSVLGPSSRPQHF. Drawing the rest from reference TRBV28 and TRBJ1-5, the complete variable domain is DVKVTQSSRYLVKRTGEKVFLECVQDMDHENMFWYRQDPGLGLRLIYFSYDVKMKEKGDIPEGYSVSREKKERFSLILESASTNQTSMYLCASSVLGPSSRPQHFGDGTRLSIL.

This chain connects TRBV18 to TRBJ1-3; D not certain. This CDR3 is built from 17 residues. The V gene lost 3 bases and the J gene lost 4 bases, with 19 bases spanning the gap. Germline lookup yields CDR1 KGHSH and CDR2 LQKENI. CDR3 protein: CASSPMIGQADGNTIYF. CDR3 coding DNA: TGTGCCAGCTCACCGATGATAGGCCAGGCCGACGGAAACACCATATATTTT.

Judged by abundance, this clonotype is large. V is TRBV5-1 and J is TRBJ2-1; unclear D gene. V lost 4 bases and J 0 bases, leaving 17 bases between the germline ends. The CDR3 is 17 residues long. Germline V CDR1 and CDR2: SGHRS, YFSETQ. The CDR3 loop reads CASSSSIGRSSYNEQFF. CDR3 nucleotide sequence: TGCGCCAGCAGCAGTTCTATCGGTCGTAGCTCCTACAATGAGCAGTTCTTC.

The chain couples TRBV11-3 to TRBJ2-5; 7 nucleotides agree with TRBD2. This CDR3 contains 13 residues. The V gene end was trimmed by 7 bases and the J gene end by 9 bases; junction bases not matched to a gene: 11. Germline CDR1 reads SGHNT; CDR2 reads YENEEA. The CDR3 DNA sequence: TGTGCCAGCAACGGGGGGACCCTGGGGGCCCAGTACTTC. It is translated as CASNGGTLGAQYF.

This clonotype is classed as large. V and J are TRBV7-2 and TRBJ1-5; the D is unclear. V was pared by 3 bases and J by 3 bases, with 3 bases between. The CDR3 runs 12 residues. CDR1 and CDR2 from the germline V gene are SGHTA and FQGNSA. CDR3 sequence reads: CASSLNNQPQHF. In DNA, the CDR3 is TGTGCCAGCAGCTTGAACAATCAGCCCCAGCATTTT.

This chain joins TRBV6-5 and TRBJ2-1; D is possibly TRBD1 or TRBD2 (6 bases each). This CDR3 has 14 amino acids. From germline, CDR1 is MNHEY and CDR2 SVGAGI. V was clipped by 8 bases and J by 4 bases, with 15 bases between them. Here the CDR3 DNA reads TGTGCCAGCGGGGGCAGCGGGCCGTACAATGAGCAGTTCTTC. As protein: CASGGSGPYNEQFF.

The rearrangement uses TRBV3-1 and TRBJ2-3, with 10 bases that match TRBD2. Trimming at V came to 7 bases and at J to 9 bases, leaving 10 bases not matched to a gene. CDR1 and CDR2 from the germline V gene are LGHDT and YNNKEL (reference sequence). The CDR3 runs to 14 residues. The CDR3 DNA is TGTGCCAGCACCCGGACTAGCGGCCAAGGAACGCAGTATTTT. Amino acids: CASTRTSGQGTQYF.

The chain employs TRBV28 and TRBJ2-7; 10 bases match TRBD1. V lost 6 bases, J lost 0 bases, and 5 bases stayed unmatched. There are 15 residues in the CDR3. CDR1 and CDR2 from the germline V gene are MDHEN and SYDVKM. The CDR3 sequence is CASRRQGAGSYEQYF. DNA for the CDR3: TGTGCCAGCAGACGACAGGGGGCCGGCTCCTACGAGCAGTACTTC.

V is TRBV12-3 or TRBV12-4 and J is TRBJ2-7; D uncertain. This CDR3 region has 12 residues. V lost 6 bases to trimming and J lost 6 bases, with 12 bases between them. CDR3 region: CASSWTAAEQYF. The CDR3 nucleotides are TGTGCCAGCAGCTGGACCGCGGCCGAGCAGTACTTC.

This clonotype is labeled as medium-sized (0.01 to 0.1%). Here the CDR3 DNA reads TGTGCCAGCAGTTCCCCAGGGATGAACACTGAAGCTTTCTTT. This codes for CASSSPGMNTEAFF. The gene calls are TRBV6-5 and TRBJ1-1; maybe TRBD1 (5 bases). The V gene's germline CDR1 is MNHEY and CDR2 SVGAGI. This CDR3 contains 14 residues. Between the trimmed V and J ends, which lost 4 bases and 0 bases, there was a span of 9 bases.

This chain joins TRBV7-9 and TRBJ2-7; perhaps TRBD2 as D (5 bases). Trimming took off 5 bases at V and 3 bases at J, with 17 bases between the two ends. CDR1 is SEHNR and CDR2 is FQNEAQ in the germline V gene (reference sequence). CDR3 size: 15 residues. CDR3 sequence reads: CASSPARGNHYEQYF. The DNA for the CDR3 is TGTGCCAGCAGCCCAGCCCGAGGGAATCACTACGAGCAGTACTTC. Supplemented by reference TRBV7-9 and TRBJ2-7, the full variable domain reads DTGVSQNPRHKITKRGQNVTFRCDPISEHNRLYWYRQTLGQGPEFLTYFQNEAQLEKSRLLSDRFSAERPKGSFSTLEIQRTEQGDSAMYLCASSPARGNHYEQYFGPGTRLTVT.

The J gene is TRBJ2-7, the V gene TRBV28; a possible D gene is TRBD1 (5 bases). The CDR3 has 13 amino acids. CDR1 and CDR2 (germline): MDHEN, SYDVKM. Trimming left V 8 bases short and J 1 base short, with 12 bases between. The CDR3 sequence is CASLTQDSYEQYF. DNA for the CDR3: TGTGCCAGCCTCACACAGGATTCCTACGAGCAGTACTTC.

This sequence joins TRBV7-8 and TRBJ2-5; D unresolved. Per the germline V gene, CDR1 is SGHVS and CDR2 is FQNEAQ. The length of the CDR3 is 14 residues. Deletions cut 5 bases from V and 1 base from J, with 11 bases between. CDR3 coding DNA: TGTGCCAGCAGCCCACAGAATTTCCAAGAGACCCAGTACTTC. It encodes CASSPQNFQETQYF.

This clonotype was seen a few times. The rearrangement links TRBV7-8 to TRBJ2-1; 10 bases map to TRBD2. With 1 base clipped from V and 8 bases from J, the junction kept 5 bases outside the gene matches. This CDR3 is built from 15 residues. Germline V lookup: CDR1 SGHVS, CDR2 FQNEAQ. The DNA of the CDR3 is TGTGCCAGCAGCTTAGTTAGCGGGAGGTTCGATGAGCAGTTCTTC. Translation: CASSLVSGRFDEQFF.